Included here is one TCR beta chain sequence, with context. Reverse transcribing all isolated RNA meant expressed TCRB transcripts were sequenced. The assay was immunoSEQ multiplex PCR, and TCRdb's table has in-frame clones only and misses some. Here the sample spans more than 85,000 clones, 30% to 40% being singletons. This entry is derived from a study of beta chain features in type 1 diabetes. CDR3 length: 19 residues. V dropped 2 bases and J dropped 9; count of bases not matched to a gene: 20. Germline loops: CDR1 SQVTM, CDR2 ANQGSEA. What was sequenced was stem cell memory CD4+ T cells from blood. V is TRBV29-1 and J is TRBJ2-1, with TRBD2 matching over 12 bases. The TCR sequence derives from a young woman in good health. Written as DNA, the CDR3 is TGCAGCGTTGAACTCGAGGACGAAATGACTAGCGGGAGCAGTGGTGAGCAGTTCTTC. This translates into CSVELEDEMTSGSSGEQFF.